Listed here are 30 T cell receptor beta chains from one sample, sequenced in a study of Ad26.COV2.S vaccination and SARS-CoV-2 variants. The treatment was: some 20 received Ad26.COV2.S at low or high dose, single or two shots; about 5 received placebo; per-sample allocation not given. The study sampled participants on day 63 after the first vaccine or placebo injection. The table came from immunoSEQ multiplex PCR; TCRdb's copy has only in-frame clones and leaves some out. The sample consists of about 350,000 clones, 80% to 90% of them appearing once. The specimen comprised peripheral blood, sampled in a trial of Ad26.COV2.S vaccine versus placebo. Every receptor here comes from a person aged 18 to 65 who received the Ad26.COV2.S COVID-19 vaccine or a placebo.

The V and J genes are TRBV28 and TRBJ2-2; the D is unclear. V was trimmed by 5 bases and J by 0 bases, leaving 19 bases between them. CDR1 MDHEN and CDR2 SYDVKM come from the germline V gene. This CDR3 has 18 residues. The CDR3 protein is CASSTTLLLRANTGELFF. The DNA of the CDR3 is TGTGCCAGCAGTACCACACTCCTACTCCGGGCGAACACCGGGGAGCTGTTTTTT. Drawing the rest from reference TRBV28 and TRBJ2-2, the complete variable domain is DVKVTQSSRYLVKRTGEKVFLECVQDMDHENMFWYRQDPGLGLRLIYFSYDVKMKEKGDIPEGYSVSREKKERFSLILESASTNQTSMYLCASSTTLLLRANTGELFFGEGSRLTVL.

The chain combines TRBV7-8 with TRBJ1-1, with D tentatively TRBD1 (5 bases). V lost 9 bases and J 4 bases, leaving 21 bases between the germline ends. Per the germline V gene, CDR1 is SGHVS and CDR2 is FQNEAQ. The CDR3 extends over 15 amino acids. DNA for the CDR3: TGTGCCAGTGCCTTAGGTGGGGACGTAGGCACTGAAGCTTTCTTT. It codes for CASALGGDVGTEAFF.

The chain has TRBV3-1 (or the pseudogene TRBV3-2) and TRBJ2-5; D remains unclear. Trimming removed 4 bases from V and 5 bases from J, with 14 bases in between. CDR3 length equals 14 residues. In germline, CDR1 is LGHDT, CDR2 YNNKEL (reference sequence). The CDR3 loop is CASSPSQVSETQYF. The CDR3 DNA reads TGTGCCAGCAGCCCTTCCCAGGTATCGGAGACCCAGTACTTC.

This clone was seen at least ten times. The genes are TRBV29-1 and TRBJ1-5, with D possibly being TRBD1 (5 bases). Trimming removed 4 bases from V and 5 bases from J, with 12 bases in between. Germline values: CDR1 SQVTM, CDR2 ANQGSEA. The CDR3 length is 13 residues. The CDR3 sequence: CSVVIGGDQPQHF. CDR3 DNA sequence: TGCAGCGTTGTAATAGGAGGGGATCAGCCCCAGCATTTT. Full variable domain (outside the CDR3, taken from reference TRBV29-1 and TRBJ1-5): SAVISQKPSRDICQRGTSLTIQCQVDSQVTMMFWYRQQPGQSLTLIATANQGSEATYESGFVIDKFPISRPNLTFSTLTVSNMSPEDSSIYLCSVVIGGDQPQHFGDGTRLSIL.

In its sample, this clone was seen many times. The V gene is TRBV15, the J gene TRBJ1-2; D is unresolved. CDR3 size: 15 residues. Germline CDR1 LNHNV, CDR2 YYDKDF (reference sequence). V was pared by 1 base and J by 0 bases, with 9 bases between. The chain's CDR3 is CATSRGAGTNYGYTF. As DNA, the CDR3 is TGTGCCACCAGCAGAGGAGCAGGAACTAACTATGGCTACACCTTC.

This clone was recorded a few times. CDR3 protein: CASSQGPRAGNTIYF. DNA for the CDR3: TGCGCCAGCAGCCAAGGTCCCCGGGCTGGAAACACCATATATTTT. The rearrangement links TRBV4-1 to TRBJ1-3; D is undetermined. The CDR3 contains 15 residues. Deletions cut 1 base from V and 2 bases from J, with 9 bases between. The germline gives CDR1 MGHRA, CDR2 YSYEKL.

This clone has only a few counts. The chain joins TRBV29-1 to TRBJ2-5; the match to TRBD2 covers 8 bases. Unmatched junction bases numbered 6, after V lost 4 bases and J lost 5 bases. Looked up from germline, CDR1 is SQVTM and CDR2 is ANQGSEA. CDR3 length: 13 residues. The CDR3 here is CSVGSGGGETQYF. The CDR3 nucleotides are TGCAGCGTTGGAAGCGGGGGAGGGGAGACCCAGTACTTC.

The chain links TRBV19 to TRBJ1-4; D gene uncertain. V was trimmed by 4 bases and J by 6 bases, leaving 18 bases between them. Germline CDR1 reads LNHDA; CDR2 reads SQIVND (reference sequence). The length of the CDR3 is 16 residues. In nucleotides, the CDR3 is TGTGCCAGTAGTACATATTTTTCAACGGCTCATGAAAAACTGTTTTTT. Amino acids: CASSTYFSTAHEKLFF.

The chain uses TRBV7-2 and TRBJ1-4; possibly TRBD1 for D (6 bases). With 6 bases removed from V and 7 bases from J, the gap between germline ends came to 21 bases. Germline V CDR1 and CDR2: SGHTA, FQGNSA. CDR3 length equals 16 residues. The CDR3 here is CASSSPGRGGSEKLFF. Here the CDR3 DNA reads TGTGCCAGCAGTTCCCCTGGGAGGGGGGGGAGTGAAAAACTGTTTTTT.

The chain combines TRBV24-1 with TRBJ2-5; TRBD2 aligns across 7 bases. J gave up 2 bases and V 2 bases, and 7 bases lay outside the gene matches. CDR3 size: 16 residues. Germline CDR1 KGHDR, CDR2 SFDVKD. The CDR3 DNA reads TGTGCCACCAGTGATTCGGCTAGCGGACCTCAAGAGACCCAGTACTTC. Protein product: CATSDSASGPQETQYF.

The chain is built from TRBV9 and TRBJ1-4; D not certain. The length of the CDR3 is 14 residues. Germline V lookup: CDR1 SGDLS, CDR2 YYNGEE. V lost 4 bases to trimming and J lost 0 bases, with 7 bases between them. The CDR3 loop reads CASSPGPTNEKLFF. CDR3 nucleotides: TGTGCCAGCAGCCCCGGGCCAACTAATGAAAAACTGTTTTTT.

The chain joins TRBV27 to TRBJ2-6; D uncertain. Trimming left V 0 bases short and J 0 bases short, with 3 bases between. This CDR3 region has 15 residues. Germline CDR1 MNHEY, CDR2 SMNVEV (reference sequence). The CDR3 loop reads CASSLSSSGANVLTF. The CDR3, as DNA: TGTGCCAGCAGTTTATCCTCCTCTGGGGCCAACGTCCTGACTTTC. The whole variable domain, filled in from reference TRBV27 and TRBJ2-6, reads EAQVTQNPRYLITVTGKKLTVTCSQNMNHEYMSWYRQDPGLGLRQIYYSMNVEVTDKGDVPEGYKVSRKEKRNFPLILESPSPNQTSLYFCASSLSSSGANVLTFGAGSRLTVL.

The chain uses TRBV29-1 and TRBJ1-1; TRBD1 matches at 9 bases. Trimming removed 6 bases from V and 4 bases from J; junction bases left unmatched: 12. Germline-derived CDR1 and CDR2 are SQVTM and ANQGSEA. The CDR3 consists of 15 residues. The CDR3 loop reads CSVVSGTGRLTEAFF. The DNA of the CDR3 is TGCAGCGTCGTTTCCGGGACAGGGCGGCTCACTGAAGCTTTCTTT. Filled out from reference TRBV29-1 and TRBJ1-1, the complete variable domain reads SAVISQKPSRDICQRGTSLTIQCQVDSQVTMMFWYRQQPGQSLTLIATANQGSEATYESGFVIDKFPISRPNLTFSTLTVSNMSPEDSSIYLCSVVSGTGRLTEAFFGQGTRLTVV.

The rearrangement joins TRBV4-1 to TRBJ2-5; 7 bases line up with TRBD1. The V segment lost 4 bases and the J segment 3 bases; nucleotides outside the gene matches: 8. This CDR3 contains 15 residues. Germline CDR1 is MGHRA and CDR2 is YSYEKL. The DNA of the CDR3 is TGCGCCAGCAGCCCGCCGGGACAGACAAAAGAGACCCAGTACTTC. It codes for CASSPPGQTKETQYF.

This clone appeared a few times. The chain recombines TRBV30 with TRBJ2-3; TRBD1 matches 8 bases. Germline CDR1 GTSNPN, CDR2 SVGIG (reference sequence). Losses at the gene ends were 4 bases for V and 2 bases for J; bases not matched to a gene: 5. The CDR3 contains 14 residues. CDR3 residues: CAWNRDRFTDTQYF. The CDR3 region has the DNA TGTGCCTGGAATAGGGACAGGTTCACAGATACGCAGTATTTT.

The V gene is TRBV28, the J gene TRBJ1-5, with TRBD1 matching 7 bases. Losses at the gene ends were 5 bases for V and 3 bases for J; bases not matched to a gene: 7. Looked up from germline, CDR1 is MDHEN and CDR2 is SYDVKM. The CDR3 covers 15 residues. CDR3 protein: CASSPLTGYNQPQHF. The CDR3 bases are TGTGCCAGCAGTCCTTTGACAGGGTACAATCAGCCCCAGCATTTT. Full variable domain (remainder filled in from reference TRBV28 and TRBJ1-5): DVKVTQSSRYLVKRTGEKVFLECVQDMDHENMFWYRQDPGLGLRLIYFSYDVKMKEKGDIPEGYSVSREKKERFSLILESASTNQTSMYLCASSPLTGYNQPQHFGDGTRLSIL.

The chain uses TRBV25-1 and TRBJ1-2; D not resolved. CDR3 length: 14 residues. Trimming removed 1 base from V and 1 base from J, with 7 bases in between. The germline gives CDR1 MGHDK, CDR2 SYGVNS. CDR3 loop: CASSESLINYGYTF. Here the CDR3 DNA reads TGTGCCAGCAGTGAATCGCTGATTAACTATGGCTACACCTTC.

The chain recombines TRBV6-2 or TRBV6-3 with TRBJ1-2; TRBD1 aligns across 8 bases. This CDR3 is 15 amino acids long. Looked up from germline, CDR1 is MNHEY and CDR2 is SVGEGT. V lost 4 bases to trimming and J lost 2 bases; unmatched junction nucleotides: 6. CDR3 sequence: CASSFGQGLNYGYTF. The CDR3 region has the DNA TGTGCCAGCAGTTTCGGACAGGGATTAAACTATGGCTACACCTTC.

The chain employs TRBV19 and TRBJ2-1; D is tentatively TRBD1 or TRBD2 (5 bases each). Per germline, CDR1 LNHDA and CDR2 SQIVND (reference sequence). The V and J ends lost 5 bases and 7 bases respectively, with 18 bases between them. The CDR3 loop spans 15 amino acids. The CDR3 spells CASSRDGVLGNEQFF. CDR3 bases: TGTGCCAGTAGTCGGGACGGAGTTCTGGGGAATGAGCAGTTCTTC.

V and J are TRBV5-1 and TRBJ1-6, with D unresolved. The CDR3 covers 14 residues. V was pared by 5 bases and J by 10 bases, with 16 bases between. Germline V gives CDR1 SGHRS, CDR2 YFSETQ. The CDR3 here is CASRNTQGRSPLHF. As DNA, the CDR3 is TGCGCCAGCAGGAACACCCAAGGACGGTCACCCCTCCACTTT.

CDR3 sequence reads: CASRSPGPPEAFF. The CDR3 DNA follows: TGTGCCAGCAGATCGCCCGGTCCCCCTGAAGCTTTCTTT. This chain links TRBV6-5 with TRBJ1-1; D gene uncertain. V shed 6 bases and J shed 6 bases, with 14 bases lying between them. The length of the CDR3 is 13 residues. Germline V gene lookup returns CDR1 MNHEY and CDR2 SVGAGI.

The rearrangement joins TRBV5-1 to TRBJ2-7, with D possibly being TRBD1 (6 bases). This CDR3 is built from 14 residues. V lost 0 bases to trimming and J lost 2 bases, with 9 bases between them. The germline CDR1 and CDR2 sequences are SGHRS and YFSETQ. CDR3: CASSLAGVAYEQYF. CDR3 coding DNA: TGCGCCAGCAGCTTGGCAGGGGTGGCCTACGAGCAGTACTTC.

J is TRBJ1-3 and V is TRBV6-2 or TRBV6-3; D is uncertain. Trimming took 2 bases from V and 3 from J, leaving 8 bases between them. In germline, CDR1 is MNHEY, CDR2 SVGEGT. The CDR3 is 14 amino acids. The CDR3 loop is CASSYAADGNTIYF. CDR3 sequence (DNA): TGTGCCAGCAGTTACGCGGCAGATGGAAACACCATATATTTT.

The V call is TRBV5-1, the J call TRBJ2-2, with 10 positions matching TRBD1. Unmatched junction bases numbered 3, after V lost 5 bases and J lost 5 bases. Germline loops: CDR1 SGHRS, CDR2 YFSETQ. CDR3 length: 14 residues. The CDR3, as DNA: TGCGCCAGCAGGGACAGGGGGGCGACCGGGGAGCTGTTTTTT. Translating gives CASRDRGATGELFF.

This rearrangement joins TRBV19 to TRBJ1-5; no firm D call. From germline, CDR1 is LNHDA and CDR2 SQIVND (reference sequence). The CDR3 totals 15 residues. V was pared by 3 bases and J by 3 bases, with 12 bases between. For the CDR3, the DNA is TGTGCCAGTAGTATCGGGCAATACCCCAATCAGCCCCAGCATTTT. Its protein is CASSIGQYPNQPQHF.

The chain uses TRBV6-4 and TRBJ2-2; 7 positions match TRBD1. J gave up 3 bases and V 0 bases, and 7 bases lay outside the gene matches. From germline, CDR1 is MRHNA and CDR2 SNTAGT. This CDR3 spans 17 amino acids. As DNA, the CDR3 is TGTGCCAGCAGTGACTCGTTCAGTCAGGGGGACACCGGGGAGCTGTTTTTT. Translation: CASSDSFSQGDTGELFF.

The V and J genes are TRBV19 and TRBJ2-1; D is uncertain. The germline V gene encodes CDR1 LNHDA and CDR2 SQIVND (reference sequence). The CDR3 runs 13 residues. V lost 1 base and J 7 bases, leaving 8 bases between the germline ends. The CDR3 nucleotides read TGTGCCAGTAGTATAGTCAAAGGAAATGAGCAGTTCTTC. It encodes CASSIVKGNEQFF.

The rearrangement joins TRBV15 to TRBJ2-7, with D perhaps matching TRBD2 (5 bases). This CDR3 is built from 15 residues. The germline V gene encodes CDR1 LNHNV and CDR2 YYDKDF (reference sequence). With 0 bases removed from V and 3 bases from J, the gap between germline ends came to 12 bases. This CDR3 reads CATSRDPGSGYEQYF. DNA for the CDR3: TGTGCCACCAGCAGAGATCCGGGATCCGGCTACGAGCAGTACTTC.

The chain combines TRBV27 with TRBJ2-7, with D tentatively TRBD2 (5 bases). The V and J ends lost 3 bases and 4 bases respectively, with 13 bases between them. The CDR3 runs 14 residues. Germline loops: CDR1 MNHEY, CDR2 SMNVEV (reference sequence). The CDR3 DNA reads TGTGCCAGCAGTTTTACTAGAAGCCAATACGAGCAGTACTTC. This translates into CASSFTRSQYEQYF.

V and J are TRBV11-2 and TRBJ2-7, with TRBD2 matching 11 bases. This CDR3 comprises 16 residues. The V gene's germline CDR1 is SGHAT and CDR2 FQNNGV. V shed 5 bases and J 6 bases; nucleotides not matched to a gene: 12. CDR3 loop: CASSTGTSGAAGEQYF. CDR3 in DNA: TGTGCCAGCAGCACTGGGACTAGCGGCGCTGCGGGCGAGCAGTACTTC. The whole variable domain, remainder taken from reference TRBV11-2 and TRBJ2-7, is EAGVAQSPRYKIIEKRQSVAFWCNPISGHATLYWYQQILGQGPKLLIQFQNNGVVDDSQLPKDRFSAERLKGVDSTLKIQPAKLEDSAVYLCASSTGTSGAAGEQYFGPGTRLTVT.